This TCR beta chain was found in a study of blood T cell repertoires in COVID-19 (dated by TCRdb to between 2020 and 2021). General notes on the study: Collaborator samples came from the United States, Italy and Spain and covered acute and convalescent phases of COVID-19. The dataset comprised deeply sampled blood TCRbeta repertoires from subjects exposed to, actively infected with, or recovered from COVID-19. Where available, HLA class I and class II types were taken from metadata supplied by the sample provider and were not determined by assay-based typing. The material from the prospective study consisted of cDNA or gDNA derived from T cells, B-cell-depleted T cells, or PBMCs. The samples were drawn from the first 160 participants of the ongoing ImmuneRACE study and from 950 to 1,500 subjects provided by 6 global collaborators. Sample metadata almost always included a de-identified subject ID, COVID-19 status, age in years and sex. A freely available public database, intended as a resource for researchers studying the immune response to SARS-CoV-2, is where the repertoires were released.

Each collaborating institution followed its own protocols to collect whole blood in K2EDTA tubes. For TCRbeta analysis, collaborators shipped samples in one of three forms: frozen whole blood, isolated PBMCs, or DNA extracted from either of those sample types. Trimming removed 2 bases from V and 3 bases from J, leaving 10 bases between the germline ends. In the germline V gene, CDR1 corresponds to MDHEN and CDR2 to SYDVKM. The CDR3 has 15 amino acids, counting the end cysteine and phenylalanine. Of all the DNA, just the CDR3 is kept, 45 bases in frame from base 1. TCRbeta CDR3 regions were amplified from genomic DNA by means of the immunoSEQ Assay, a bias-controlled multiplex PCR. The original pipeline was this. Nucleated cell counts per sample were estimated from amplification of reference gene primers within the assay. To quantify the absolute abundance of each unique TCRbeta CDR3 rearrangement, sequence reads were collapsed and filtered. Productive Simpson clonality was computed per sample as the square root of Simpson's diversity index over productive rearrangements. TCRdb obtained this table from immuneACCESS and retained in-frame rearrangements with V and J assigned. These tables miss some clones; where compared with another copy, unresolved V genes account for less than half of the shortfall, and the remainder is unexplained. V and J calls and clone size come straight from that table; D and trimming were deduced from the DNA. For this sample the table gives about 140,000 clones, of which 70% to 90% were detected only once. About 1.6% of the sample rests with the top ten.

Overall study outcomes, separate from this receptor: The amount of clinical and demographic metadata varied by source and participant and was provided uncurated.

With respect to this clone: Its antigen is unknown. Per-base qualities were not stored, and no clone one base away is much larger.

The sample consisted of peripheral blood. The origin of this receptor is a woman between 55 and 75 years old with acute or convalescent COVID-19. The rearrangement joined TRBV28 to TRBJ1-4, with no D gene named confidently. In nucleotides, the sequence is TGTGCCAGCAGTTTAGCCTCACAGCCTAATGAAAAACTGTTTTTT. Its protein is CASSLASQPNEKLFF.